This T cell receptor beta chain derives from a study of T cell responses to AZD1222 COVID-19 vaccine. General study findings and limits: Only a handful of AZD1222 recipients, several in all, had baseline seropositivity. Once two AZD1222 doses were given, Spike-specific TCR breadth and depth went up. The donors showed a predominance of white British ancestry and of females, with possible underestimation of clonal diversity.

Comments on this clone: The antigen is not known.

TCRdb keeps only in-frame clones here, not all; method: immunoSEQ multiplex PCR. The repertoire holds around 140,000 clones, with 88% as singletons. The CDR3 has 16 amino acids. V lost 5 bases to trimming and J lost 5 bases; unmatched junction nucleotides: 9. Per the germline V gene, CDR1 is KGHDR and CDR2 is SFDVKD. Sequenced material: peripheral blood, taken 28 days after the second dose of the MenACWY control vaccine. The sequence was collected from an adult who received the MenACWY meningococcal vaccine as a control. The chain combines TRBV24-1 with TRBJ2-2; 8 bases line up with TRBD1. The CDR3 protein is CATSAADRGTTGELFF. The CDR3 region has the DNA TGTGCCACCAGTGCTGCTGACAGGGGAACGACCGGGGAGCTGTTTTTT.